The source of this TCR beta chain is a study of blood T cell repertoires in COVID-19. Study information: PBMCs, B-cell-depleted T cells, or T cells provided the cDNA or gDNA that made up the material.

CDR3 length: 14 amino acids. Germline V lookup: CDR1 LNHDA, CDR2 SQIVND (reference sequence). Trimming cost V 10 bases and J 3 bases, with 18 bases left between them. Original analysis: Amplification with reference gene primers provided the estimates of nucleated cell counts. This table comes from immunoSEQ multiplex PCR, and its TCRdb copy is limited to in-frame clones, with some not included. The V and J calls and clone size come from that table; D and trimming were worked out from the DNA. The sample has 120,000 to 150,000 clones; 70% to 90% are singletons. Recruits, aged roughly 18 to 95 years, lived in 25 or so US areas. Cohorts were determined from participant-reported clinical history.

The rearrangement joins TRBV19 to TRBJ1-1; tentatively, D is TRBD1 (6 bases). This TCR derives from a woman in her twenties or thirties with acute COVID-19. Sequenced material: PBMCs or T cells enriched from blood (not recorded which). This CDR3 is CATRNRVGYTEAFF. CDR3 in DNA: TGTGCCACCAGGAACAGGGTTGGTTACACTGAAGCTTTCTTT.